This T cell receptor beta chain was recovered during a study of T cell responses to AZD1222 COVID-19 vaccine. Doses given second, at about 4 or about 12 weeks, were pooled. In regard to this clone: Its antigen is not known.

Findings and limits, study-wide: The reported proportion of spike-specific TCRs targeting unmutated variant regions was nearly half.

TCRdb's copy holds only in-frame clones and misses some; the assay was immunoSEQ multiplex PCR. The table has some 150,000 clones, 86% seen once. Germline CDR1 is SGHNT and CDR2 is YYREEE (reference sequence). The CDR3 sequence is 17 residues long. V trimming: 4 bases; J trimming: 1 base; junction bases outside the gene matches: 13. The V and J genes are TRBV5-4 and TRBJ1-1; 7 nucleotides line up with TRBD1. The receptor comes from an adult who received the AZD1222 COVID-19 vaccine. The material was peripheral blood, obtained 28 days after the second AZD1222 dose. CDR3 in amino acids: CASSALQGPTQNTEAFF. CDR3 nucleotide sequence: TGTGCCAGCAGCGCACTACAGGGGCCGACGCAGAACACTGAAGCTTTCTTT.